The clone carrying this TCR beta chain has just a few counts. Its specificity is unknown. The data belong to a study of early T cells in non-severe SARS-CoV-2 infection. Study-level information: Sequencing of bulk RNA from unsorted whole blood was done, without chain pairing. Study-wide results and limits: Matching against VDJdb likely underestimated virus-specific expansions, favoring anti-spike CD8.

Unique molecular identifier tags were affixed to discrete cDNA molecules. TCRdb fed the 5' RACE reads into MiXCR, producing one record per CDR3 protein. The repertoire holds 100,000 to 150,000 distinct CDR3 sequences, under 15% seen once, with around a fifth in the top ten. Germline CDR1 reads SEHNR; CDR2 reads FQNEAQ (reference sequence). With V trimmed by 2 bases and J by 4 bases, 4 bases remained unmatched. The CDR3 spans 15 residues. What was sequenced was whole blood. The gene calls are TRBV7-9 and TRBJ2-3, with 9 bases fitting TRBD2. This TCR was sampled from an adult who was a healthcare worker with PCR-confirmed SARS-CoV-2 infection or an uninfected control (not recorded which). The CDR3 DNA reads as TGTGCCAGCAGCTTACCTAGCGGGGCGTCAGATACGCAGTATTTT. Amino acids: CASSLPSGASDTQYF.